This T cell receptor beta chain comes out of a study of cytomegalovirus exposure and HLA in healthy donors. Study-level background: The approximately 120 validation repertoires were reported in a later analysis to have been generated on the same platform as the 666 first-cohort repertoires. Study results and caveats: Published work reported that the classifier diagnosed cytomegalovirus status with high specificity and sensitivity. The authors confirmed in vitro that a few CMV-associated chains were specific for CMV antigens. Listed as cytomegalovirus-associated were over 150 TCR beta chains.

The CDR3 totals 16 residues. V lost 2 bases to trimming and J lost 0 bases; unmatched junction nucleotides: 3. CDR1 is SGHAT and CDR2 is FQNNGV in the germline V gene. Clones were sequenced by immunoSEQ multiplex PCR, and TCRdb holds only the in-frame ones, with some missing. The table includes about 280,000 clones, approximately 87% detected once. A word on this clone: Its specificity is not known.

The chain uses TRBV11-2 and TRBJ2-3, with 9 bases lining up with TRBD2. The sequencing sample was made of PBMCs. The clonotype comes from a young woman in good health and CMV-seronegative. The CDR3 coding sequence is TGTGCCAGCAGCTTACTAGCGGGGACTAGCACAGATACGCAGTATTTT. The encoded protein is CASSLLAGTSTDTQYF.